The sequence of this T cell receptor (beta chain) was determined in a study of response to subunit inactivated influenza vaccine. Study-wide results and limits: T cells newly recruited by each seasonal influenza vaccination are few, the authors suggested.

TCRdb itself ran the RT-PCR reads through MiXCR, one entry per CDR3 protein. The table records about 500,000 distinct CDR3 sequences, 16% of them present only once. As to this clonotype: Antigen unknown.

The sequenced sample was CD4+ T cells sorted from PBMCs, obtained less than 25 months after vaccination. This receptor was obtained from a man between 45 and 75 years old who received an inactivated influenza vaccine.

This CDR3 reads CASSRTSGSAEQFF. DNA for the CDR3: TGTGCCAGCAGCCGGACTAGCGGGAGTGCTGAGCAGTTCTTC. This sequence joins TRBV9 and TRBJ2-1; 13 bases agree with TRBD2. The germline V gene has CDR1 SGDLS and CDR2 YYNGEE. CDR3 length equals 14 residues. V shed 4 bases, J shed 9 bases, and the junction held 4 bases outside the gene matches.